A single sample is the source of the 22 T cell receptor beta chains below, sequenced in a study of cytomegalovirus exposure and HLA in healthy donors. Only in-frame clones appear in the TCRdb table, and some are missing; sequencing was by immunoSEQ multiplex PCR. The sample contains fewer than 150,000 clones, 88% of which appear only once. The sample comprised PBMCs. All receptors derive from a man aged 25 to 40 in good health and CMV-seronegative.

The J gene is TRBJ2-4, the V gene TRBV4-3, with TRBD2 as a possible D gene (7 bases). The germline gives CDR1 LGHNA, CDR2 YSLEER. The V end was cut by 0 bases, the J end by 13 bases, with 22 bases between. The CDR3 spans 16 residues. CDR3 in DNA: TGCGCCAGCAGCCAAGATCATACCCGACCGTGGGGGGGCCAGTACTTC. Protein: CASSQDHTRPWGGQYF.

The rearrangement joins TRBV28 to TRBJ1-4, with D perhaps TRBD1 (5 bases). Trimming stripped 3 bases from V and 7 bases from J, with 18 bases between. The CDR3 consists of 16 residues. Germline V lookup: CDR1 MDHEN, CDR2 SYDVKM. Written as DNA, the CDR3 is TGTGCCAGCAGTTTCCCCTTCAGAAGGGGTTCTGAAAAACTGTTTTTT. Translation gives CASSFPFRRGSEKLFF. Combining the CDR3 with reference TRBV28 and TRBJ1-4 gives the whole variable domain DVKVTQSSRYLVKRTGEKVFLECVQDMDHENMFWYRQDPGLGLRLIYFSYDVKMKEKGDIPEGYSVSREKKERFSLILESASTNQTSMYLCASSFPFRRGSEKLFFGSGTQLSVL.

This chain joins TRBV4-3 and TRBJ2-7; no definite D call. CDR1 LGHNA and CDR2 YSLEER come from the germline V gene. This CDR3 is 12 amino acids long. Trimming removed 0 bases from V and 5 bases from J, with 5 bases in between. The CDR3 DNA sequence: TGCGCCAGCAGCCAAGATTCAGACGAGCAGTACTTC. Protein product: CASSQDSDEQYF.

V and J are TRBV2 and TRBJ2-1; 9 bases are a match to TRBD2. V shed 6 bases and J 7 bases; nucleotides not matched to a gene: 10. Germline CDR1 is SNHLY and CDR2 is FYNNEI. This CDR3 comprises 15 residues. The CDR3 bases are TGTGCCAGCAGCGATATAGCGGGAGAGGTGAATGAGCAGTTCTTC. Translation gives CASSDIAGEVNEQFF.

The V gene is TRBV4-3, the J gene TRBJ1-5, with D hard to call. This CDR3 has 17 residues. V was trimmed by 0 bases and J by 3 bases, leaving 15 bases between them. The germline CDR1 and CDR2 sequences are LGHNA and YSLEER. In DNA form, the CDR3 reads TGCGCCAGCAGCCAAGATTTCATGGAGACGCTCAATCAGCCCCAGCATTTT. This codes for CASSQDFMETLNQPQHF.

The chain recombines TRBV30 with TRBJ1-3, with 8 bases identical to TRBD1. The CDR3 runs to 15 residues. Germline V lookup: CDR1 GTSNPN, CDR2 SVGIG (reference sequence). With 1 base clipped from V and 2 bases from J, the junction kept 4 bases outside the gene matches. The CDR3 nucleotides are TGTGCCTGGAGTGAAGGGACAGGCCCTGGAAACACCATATATTTT. Its translation is CAWSEGTGPGNTIYF.

The chain is built from TRBV2 and TRBJ1-1; D perhaps matches TRBD1 (5 bases). CDR3 length: 13 residues. Trimming removed 6 bases at V and 3 bases at J, with 11 bases between. Germline V gives CDR1 SNHLY, CDR2 FYNNEI. CDR3 sequence (DNA): TGTGCCAGCAGAGAAAACAGGTACACTGAAGCTTTCTTT. Residues: CASRENRYTEAFF.

This chain connects TRBV30 to TRBJ1-1; D not certain. Germline V lookup: CDR1 GTSNPN, CDR2 SVGIG (reference sequence). This CDR3 has 12 amino acids. The V end lost 2 bases, the J end lost 2 bases, and 6 bases lay between the germline ends. The CDR3 nucleotides are TGTGCCTGGAGTATGGCAAACACTGAAGCTTTCTTT. Translated, it gives CAWSMANTEAFF. Based on the CDR3 plus reference TRBV30 and TRBJ1-1, the full variable domain is SQTIHQWPATLVQPVGSPLSLECTVEGTSNPNLYWYRQAAGRGLQLLFYSVGIGQISSEVPQNLSASRPQDRQFILSSKKLLLSDSGFYLCAWSMANTEAFFGQGTRLTVV.

This chain connects TRBV29-1 to TRBJ2-3; perhaps TRBD2 as D (6 bases). V lost 1 base, J lost 0 bases, and 14 bases lay in between. Germline lookup yields CDR1 SQVTM and CDR2 ANQGSEA. This CDR3 spans 16 amino acids. CDR3 DNA sequence: TGCAGCGTTGAAGGACTGCGGGATCGGAGCACAGATACGCAGTATTTT. It encodes CSVEGLRDRSTDTQYF.

The sample holds one count of this clone. The V call is TRBV2, the J call TRBJ2-5; no reliable D call. Germline CDR1 SNHLY, CDR2 FYNNEI. CDR3 length: 13 amino acids. V lost 0 bases to trimming and J lost 5 bases, with 7 bases between them. This CDR3 is CASSEALEETQYF. CDR3 DNA: TGTGCCAGCAGTGAAGCGCTTGAGGAGACCCAGTACTTC.

The chain employs TRBV12-5 and TRBJ1-5; D is unclear. The CDR3 spans 12 residues. Germline V gives CDR1 LGHNT, CDR2 FRNRAP. V gave up 7 bases and J gave up 6 bases, with 10 bases separating them. As DNA, the CDR3 is TGTGCTAGTGCCCCGAGTCCTCAGCCCCAGCATTTT. Translation: CASAPSPQPQHF.

The chain employs TRBV30 and TRBJ1-2; D remains unclear. V shed 0 bases and J shed 8 bases, with 13 bases lying between them. The V gene's germline CDR1 is GTSNPN and CDR2 SVGIG (reference sequence). This CDR3 comprises 13 residues. The CDR3 here is CAWSVTGVLGYTF. The CDR3 nucleotides read TGTGCCTGGAGTGTCACGGGAGTTCTAGGCTACACCTTC.

The chain links TRBV7-9 to TRBJ2-7; a possible D gene is TRBD1 (5 bases). Germline loops: CDR1 SEHNR, CDR2 FQNEAQ (reference sequence). V lost 1 base and J 5 bases, leaving 12 bases between the germline ends. The CDR3 is 14 amino acids. CDR3 protein: CASSLGPGWHEQYF. DNA for the CDR3: TGTGCCAGCAGCTTAGGTCCAGGGTGGCACGAGCAGTACTTC.

The genes are TRBV5-1 and TRBJ2-1, with 8 bases that match TRBD2. CDR3 length: 15 residues. Germline assignment: CDR1 SGHRS and CDR2 YFSETQ. With 4 bases clipped from V and 10 bases from J, the junction kept 13 bases outside the gene matches. The CDR3 here is CASSLGTSGLNEQFF. In nucleotides, the CDR3 is TGCGCCAGCAGCCTCGGGACTAGTGGATTAAACGAGCAGTTCTTC.

V usage is TRBV5-4 and J usage is TRBJ2-1; D gene uncertain. Trimming took 4 bases from V and 8 from J, leaving 10 bases between them. The CDR3 is 12 amino acids. Germline CDR1 is SGHNT and CDR2 is YYREEE (reference sequence). The CDR3 reads CASSIRRDEQFF. As DNA, the CDR3 is TGTGCCAGCAGCATCCGTCGTGATGAGCAGTTCTTC.

The chain couples TRBV2 to TRBJ1-5; unclear D gene. CDR1 and CDR2 (germline): SNHLY, FYNNEI. The CDR3 loop spans 14 amino acids. V was trimmed by 6 bases and J by 1 base, leaving 10 bases between them. CDR3 region: CASSPRASNQPQHF. Here the CDR3 DNA reads TGTGCCAGCAGCCCCCGAGCGAGCAATCAGCCCCAGCATTTT.

V gene TRBV7-9 combines with J gene TRBJ2-7, with TRBD2 as a possible D gene (5 bases). Germline assignment: CDR1 SEHNR and CDR2 FQNEAQ (reference sequence). There are 14 residues in the CDR3. The V end lost 7 bases, the J end lost 1 base, and 14 bases lay between the germline ends. The CDR3 spells CASIQIGGSYEQYF. CDR3 DNA sequence: TGTGCCAGCATTCAAATAGGCGGGTCCTACGAGCAGTACTTC.

CDR3 nucleotide sequence: TGCGCCAGCAGCTTGGGGGTGAGGGAGAACACTGAAGCTTTCTTT. It yields the protein CASSLGVRENTEAFF. V and J are TRBV5-1 and TRBJ1-1, with D unresolved. The CDR3 has 15 amino acids. In germline, CDR1 is SGHRS, CDR2 YFSETQ. V dropped 0 bases and J dropped 1 base, with 10 bases sitting between them. Looking up the rest from reference TRBV5-1 and TRBJ1-1 gives the full variable domain: KAGVTQTPRYLIKTRGQQVTLSCSPISGHRSVSWYQQTPGQGLQFLFEYFSETQRNKGNFPGRFSGRQFSNSRSEMNVSTLELGDSALYLCASSLGVRENTEAFFGQGTRLTVV.

The chain has TRBV4-3 and TRBJ2-2; 9 nucleotides align to TRBD1. This CDR3 has 15 residues. The germline V gene has CDR1 LGHNA and CDR2 YSLEER. Germline trimming cut 3 bases from V and 1 base from J; bases unmatched to any gene: 0. In DNA form, the CDR3 reads TGCGCCAGCAGCCAGGGACAGGGGAACACCGGGGAGCTGTTTTTT. Its protein product is CASSQGQGNTGELFF.

The chain joins TRBV29-1 to TRBJ2-3; the match to TRBD2 covers 9 bases. The CDR3 extends over 13 amino acids. Trimming removed 8 bases from V and 6 bases from J; junction bases left unmatched: 9. Germline-derived CDR1 and CDR2 are SQVTM and ANQGSEA. The CDR3: CSPGAGGGDTQYF. The CDR3 DNA reads as TGCAGCCCAGGAGCGGGAGGTGGCGATACGCAGTATTTT.

The CDR3 DNA reads as TGTGCCAGCAGCCCGGGGAGTGTCTTAGAGACCCAGTACTTC. It specifies CASSPGSVLETQYF. The chain couples TRBV9 to TRBJ2-5, with TRBD2 as a possible D gene (5 bases). The CDR3 spans 14 residues. The V gene lost 4 bases and the J gene lost 4 bases, with 14 bases spanning the gap. Per the germline V gene, CDR1 is SGDLS and CDR2 is YYNGEE. The whole variable domain, remainder taken from reference TRBV9 and TRBJ2-5, is DSGVTQTPKHLITATGQRVTLRCSPRSGDLSVYWYQQSLDQGLQFLIQYYNGEERAKGNILERFSAQQFPDLHSELNLSSLELGDSALYFCASSPGSVLETQYFGPGTRLLVL.

The chain combines TRBV9 with TRBJ2-2; perhaps TRBD1 as D (5 bases). CDR1 is SGDLS and CDR2 is YYNGEE in the germline V gene. The CDR3 runs 15 residues. The V and J ends lost 0 bases and 4 bases respectively, with 10 bases between them. The CDR3 DNA sequence: TGTGCCAGCAGCGTAGAGCAGGGCCGCACCGGGGAGCTGTTTTTT. Amino acids: CASSVEQGRTGELFF.